The TCR beta chain under discussion was sequenced for a study of blood T cell repertoires in COVID-19. The germline V gene encodes CDR1 SNHLY and CDR2 FYNNEI. The CDR3 consists of 12 residues. V was pared by 4 bases and J by 7 bases, with 7 bases between. Assay used: immunoSEQ multiplex PCR; TCRdb lists only in-frame clones, some missing. The table records approximately 24,000 clones, 80% to 95% of them present only once. The genes are TRBV2 and TRBJ1-4, with D uncertain. The sequence derives from a human donor in a cohort sampled during active COVID-19. The sequenced material came from peripheral blood. The CDR3 region has the DNA TGTGCCAGCAGTGGGCTAGCTGAAAAACTGTTTTTT. Translation: CASSGLAEKLFF.